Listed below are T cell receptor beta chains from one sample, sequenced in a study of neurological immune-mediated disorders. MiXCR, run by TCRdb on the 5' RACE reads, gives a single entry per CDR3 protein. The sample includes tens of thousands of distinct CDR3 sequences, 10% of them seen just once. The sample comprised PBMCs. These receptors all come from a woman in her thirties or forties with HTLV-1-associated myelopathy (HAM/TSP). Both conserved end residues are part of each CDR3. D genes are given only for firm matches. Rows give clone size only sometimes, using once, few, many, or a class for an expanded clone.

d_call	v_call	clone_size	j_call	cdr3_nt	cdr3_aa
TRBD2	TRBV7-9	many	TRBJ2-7	TGTGCCAGCAGCACAGCGGGGGTGCGCGAGCAGTACTTC	CASSTAGVREQYF
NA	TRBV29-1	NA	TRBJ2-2	TGCAGCGCGAACGGGGTCTCGAACACCGGGGAGCTGTTTTTT	CSANGVSNTGELFF
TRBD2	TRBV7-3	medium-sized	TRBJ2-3	TGTGCCAGCAGCTCTCAGAGCGGGGGAGCAGATACGCAGTATTTT	CASSSQSGGADTQYF
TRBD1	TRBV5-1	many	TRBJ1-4	TGCGCCAGCAGCTCGGGACAGTTTGCAACTAATGAAAAACTGTTTTTT	CASSSGQFATNEKLFF
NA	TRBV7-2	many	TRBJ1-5	TGTGCCAGCAGCCCGCGGGAGGGTAGAGGCAATCAGCCCCAGCATTTT	CASSPREGRGNQPQHF
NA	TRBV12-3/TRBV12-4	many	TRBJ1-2	TGTGCCAGCAGTCTCCCGACCAGACTTACGACTAACTATGGCTACACCTTC	CASSLPTRLTTNYGYTF
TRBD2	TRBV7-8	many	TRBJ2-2	TGTGCCAGCAGTTTCCTGGGGGTGCGGGGGAGTAGCGGGGAGCTGTTTTTT	CASSFLGVRGSSGELFF
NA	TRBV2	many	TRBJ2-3	TGTGCCAGCAGACTAGCCGAGGGAGATACGCAGTATTTT	CASRLAEGDTQYF
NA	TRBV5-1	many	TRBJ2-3	TGCGCCAGCAGCTACAATTCGGTGGGGGACACAGATACGCAGTATTTT	CASSYNSVGDTDTQYF
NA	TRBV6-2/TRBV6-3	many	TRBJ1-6	TGTGCCAGCAGATACAGACAGGCTGGTGATTCACCCCTCCACTTT	CASRYRQAGDSPLHF
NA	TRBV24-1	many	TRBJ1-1	TGTGCCACCAGTAGAGGGGCTGAAGCTTTCTTT	CATSRGAEAFF
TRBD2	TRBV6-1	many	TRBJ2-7	TGTGCCAGCGGGGGACTAGCGCTCTCCTACGAGCAGTACTTC	CASGGLALSYEQYF
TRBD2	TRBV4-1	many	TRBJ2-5	TGCGCCAGCAGCCAAGATCGGCTAGCGGGGTACCAAGAGACCCAGTACTTC	CASSQDRLAGYQETQYF
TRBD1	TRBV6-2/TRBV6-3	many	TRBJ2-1	TGTGCCAGCAGTACGCGGACAGGGGTCCTATACAATGAGCAGTTCTTC	CASSTRTGVLYNEQFF
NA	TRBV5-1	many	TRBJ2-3	TGCGCCAGCAGCAGGACTGGGGGTAGCACAGATACGCAGTATTTT	CASSRTGGSTDTQYF
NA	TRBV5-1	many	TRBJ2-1	TGCGCCAGCAGGGGAGCCGCCGAACTCAACTCCTACAATGAGCAGTTCTTC	CASRGAAELNSYNEQFF
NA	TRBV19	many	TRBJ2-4	TGTGCCAGTAGTACGGCAGGGGGGGCCAAAAACATTCAGTACTTC	CASSTAGGAKNIQYF
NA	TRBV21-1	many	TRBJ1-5	TGTGCCAGCAGCAAAGCATATACAGAGCCGGGGCGGTATCCCCAGCATTTT	CASSKAYTEPGRYPQHF
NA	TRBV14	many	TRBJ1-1	TGTGCCAGCAGCCAAGCAAGGGGGGCAGGCTTCGTCGAAGCTTTCTTT	CASSQARGAGFVEAFF
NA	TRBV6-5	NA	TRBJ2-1	TGTGCCAGCAGTTACGGGGACCTACCCCACGAGCAGTTCTTC	CASSYGDLPHEQFF
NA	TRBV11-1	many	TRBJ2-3	TGTGCCAGCAGCTGGGGGGTCACAGATACGCAGTATTTT	CASSWGVTDTQYF
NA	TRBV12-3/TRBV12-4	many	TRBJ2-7	TGTGCCAGCAGCTCGAGGGGCCTCTACGAGCAGTACTTC	CASSSRGLYEQYF
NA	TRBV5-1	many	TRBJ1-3	TGCGCCAGCAGCTTGGTTGGAGCAGCCTCTGGAAACACCATATATTTT	CASSLVGAASGNTIYF
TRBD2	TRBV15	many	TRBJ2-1	TGTGCCACCAGCAGAGTTCCTAGCGGGGGCTCCAATGAGCAGTTCTTC	CATSRVPSGGSNEQFF